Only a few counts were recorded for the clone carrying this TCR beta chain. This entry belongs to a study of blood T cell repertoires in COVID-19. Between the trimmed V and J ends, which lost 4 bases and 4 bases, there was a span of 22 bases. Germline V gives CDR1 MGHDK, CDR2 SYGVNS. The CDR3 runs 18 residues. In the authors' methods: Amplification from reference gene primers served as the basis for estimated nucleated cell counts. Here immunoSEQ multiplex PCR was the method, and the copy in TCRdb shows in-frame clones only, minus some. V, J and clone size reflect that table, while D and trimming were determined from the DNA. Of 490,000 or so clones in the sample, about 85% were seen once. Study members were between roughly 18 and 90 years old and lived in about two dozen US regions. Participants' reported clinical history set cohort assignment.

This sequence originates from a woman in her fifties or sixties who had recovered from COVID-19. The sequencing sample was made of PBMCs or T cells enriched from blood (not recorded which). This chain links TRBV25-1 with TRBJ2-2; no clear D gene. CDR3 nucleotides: TGTGCCAGCAGTGTGCTCCAGAGTACCACCCTAGGCACCGGGGAGCTGTTTTTT. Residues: CASSVLQSTTLGTGELFF. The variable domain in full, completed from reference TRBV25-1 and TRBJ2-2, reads EADIYQTPRYLVIGTGKKITLECSQTMGHDKMYWYQQDPGMELHLIHYSYGVNSTEKGDLSSESTVSRIRTEHFPLTLESARPSHTSQYLCASSVLQSTTLGTGELFFGEGSRLTVL.